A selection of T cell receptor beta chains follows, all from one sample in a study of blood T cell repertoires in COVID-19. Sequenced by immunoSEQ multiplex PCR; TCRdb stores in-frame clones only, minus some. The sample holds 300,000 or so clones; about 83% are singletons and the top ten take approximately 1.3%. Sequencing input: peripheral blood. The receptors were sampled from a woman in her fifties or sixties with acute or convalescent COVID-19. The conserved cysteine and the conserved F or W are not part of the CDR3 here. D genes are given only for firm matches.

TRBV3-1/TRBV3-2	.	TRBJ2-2	ASMGPRDTGELF
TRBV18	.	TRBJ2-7	ASSPGYEQY
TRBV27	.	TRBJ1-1	ASSGQLNTEAF
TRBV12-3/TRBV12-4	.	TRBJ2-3	ASRLAAQDTQY
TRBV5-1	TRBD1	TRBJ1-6	ASSWETGNNSPLH
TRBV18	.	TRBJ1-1	ASSPGQSEAF
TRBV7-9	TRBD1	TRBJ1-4	ASSTTGGGPINEKLF
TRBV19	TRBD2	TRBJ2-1	ASSLAGGPGSRNEQF
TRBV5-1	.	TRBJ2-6	ASSSPVGGASGANVLT
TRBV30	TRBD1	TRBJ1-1	AWSMDRGRSVEAF
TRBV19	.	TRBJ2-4	ASMTVSGTVNIQY
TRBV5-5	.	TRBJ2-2	ASSLAVLANTGELF
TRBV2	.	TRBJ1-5	ASSEHTNQPQH
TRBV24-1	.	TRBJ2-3	ATSDFSRQY
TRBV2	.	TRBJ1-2	ASNRENYGYT
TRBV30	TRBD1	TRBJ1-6	ASMTGGSSPLH
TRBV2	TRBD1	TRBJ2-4	ASNRQGARNIQY
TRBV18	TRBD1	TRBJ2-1	ASSRETGSLNEQF